This T cell receptor (beta chain) comes out of a study of T cell clonality in common variable immunodeficiency. This clone has more than one count but fewer than ten. The read ends 3 residues early relative to the CDR3; the germline J gene fills the gap. The assay was immunoSEQ multiplex PCR, and TCRdb's table has in-frame clones only and misses some. The sample was found to contain 45,000 to 70,000 clones, and every one recurs. Trimming took off 3 bases at V and 6 bases at J, with 21 bases between the two ends. The CDR3 sequence is 17 residues long. The specimen was peripheral blood mononuclear cells. This TCR was recovered from a person aged 18 to 75 in good health. The chain carries TRBV23-1 and TRBJ1-5; perhaps TRBD1 as D (6 bases). TRBV23-1 is flagged as an ORF with uncertain function. The CDR3 protein is CASSHPFGQSPGQPQHF. Partial CDR3 DNA: TGCGCCAGCAGTCACCCTTTCGGACAGTCCCCCGGTCAGCCC.